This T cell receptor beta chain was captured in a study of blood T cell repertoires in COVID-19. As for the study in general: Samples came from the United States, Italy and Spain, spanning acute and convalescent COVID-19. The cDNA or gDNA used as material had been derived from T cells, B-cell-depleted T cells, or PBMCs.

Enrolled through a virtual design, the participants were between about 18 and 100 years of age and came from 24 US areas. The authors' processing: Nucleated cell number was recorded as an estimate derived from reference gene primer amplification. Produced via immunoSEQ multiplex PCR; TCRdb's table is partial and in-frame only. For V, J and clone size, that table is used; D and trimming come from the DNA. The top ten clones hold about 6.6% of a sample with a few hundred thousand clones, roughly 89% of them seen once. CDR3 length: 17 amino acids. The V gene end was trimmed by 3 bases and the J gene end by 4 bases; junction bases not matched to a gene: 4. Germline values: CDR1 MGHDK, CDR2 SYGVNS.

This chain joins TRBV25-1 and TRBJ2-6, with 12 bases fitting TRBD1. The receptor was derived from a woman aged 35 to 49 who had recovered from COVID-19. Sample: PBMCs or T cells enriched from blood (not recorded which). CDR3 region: CASSEGQGAPGANVLTF. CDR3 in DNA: TGTGCCAGCAGTGAGGGACAGGGGGCGCCCGGGGCCAACGTCCTGACTTTC. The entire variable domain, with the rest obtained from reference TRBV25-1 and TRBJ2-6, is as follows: EADIYQTPRYLVIGTGKKITLECSQTMGHDKMYWYQQDPGMELHLIHYSYGVNSTEKGDLSSESTVSRIRTEHFPLTLESARPSHTSQYLCASSEGQGAPGANVLTFGAGSRLTVL.